This TCR beta chain was profiled in a study of T cell responses to AZD1222 COVID-19 vaccine. Notes on the study in general: Spike-specific TCR breadth and depth rose after two AZD1222 doses. Vaccine-associated CD4 TCRs spanned spike, dominant at 160-218 and 743-854.

Regarding this clone: Its antigen is undetermined.

The V gene's germline CDR1 is SGHNT and CDR2 YENEEA. The length of the CDR3 is 14 residues. V lost 3 bases, J lost 7 bases, and 4 bases stayed unmatched. Method: immunoSEQ multiplex PCR; TCRdb's copy keeps in-frame clones and lacks some. Among about 78,000 clones, about nine tenths were seen once, and the ten largest hold more than 2.5%. The sequencing here drew on peripheral blood, taken 28 days after the second AZD1222 dose. This sequence was found in an adult who received the AZD1222 COVID-19 vaccine. The rearrangement joins TRBV11-3 to TRBJ1-1, with 11 bases aligning to TRBD1. The CDR3 sequence: CASSFGQGASEAFF. DNA for the CDR3: TGTGCCAGCAGCTTTGGACAGGGGGCAAGTGAAGCTTTCTTT. The full variable domain, rest sourced from reference TRBV11-3 and TRBJ1-1, is EAGVVQSPRYKIIEKKQPVAFWCNPISGHNTLYWYLQNLGQGPELLIRYENEEAVDDSQLPKDRFSAERLKGVDSTLKIQPAELGDSAVYLCASSFGQGASEAFFGQGTRLTVV.